The 3 T cell receptor beta chains presented below share a single source sample, sequenced in a study of OX40 agonist ivuxolimab in advanced cancers. Generated by immunoSEQ multiplex PCR, the TCRdb table keeps only in-frame clones and is missing some. Of around 94,000 clones detected, 91% appear once; the ten largest clones hold 0.81%. The starting material was CD4+ or CD8+ T cells sorted from blood, obtained in a trial of the OX40 agonist ivuxolimab. All receptors come from an adult with an advanced solid tumor such as melanoma, head and neck, liver or kidney cancer.

This chain links TRBV10-3 with TRBJ1-2; 7 nucleotides match TRBD1. Germline V gives CDR1 ENHRY, CDR2 SYGVKD. The V segment lost 6 bases and the J segment 4 bases; nucleotides outside the gene matches: 5. There are 13 residues in the CDR3. This chain's CDR3 is CAISGTAGYGYTF. CDR3 DNA sequence: TGTGCCATCAGCGGGACAGCGGGCTATGGCTACACCTTC.

The rearrangement joins TRBV19 to TRBJ1-2; the D gene is possibly TRBD1 (5 bases). Trimming took off 7 bases at V and 4 bases at J, with 19 bases between the two ends. In germline, CDR1 is LNHDA, CDR2 SQIVND (reference sequence). The CDR3 consists of 15 residues. CDR3 DNA sequence: TGTGCCAGTAATCGGCTCCCTGACAGTCGCTATGGCTACACCTTC. Translation: CASNRLPDSRYGYTF.

The chain has TRBV7-2 and TRBJ2-1, with 14 bases fitting TRBD2. V lost 1 base, J lost 0 bases, and 5 bases stayed unmatched. There are 19 residues in the CDR3. Germline values: CDR1 SGHTA, CDR2 FQGNSA. Here the CDR3 reads CASSLVGTSGSVSYNEQFF. Here the CDR3 DNA reads TGTGCCAGCAGCTTAGTAGGGACTAGCGGGAGCGTCTCCTACAATGAGCAGTTCTTC.